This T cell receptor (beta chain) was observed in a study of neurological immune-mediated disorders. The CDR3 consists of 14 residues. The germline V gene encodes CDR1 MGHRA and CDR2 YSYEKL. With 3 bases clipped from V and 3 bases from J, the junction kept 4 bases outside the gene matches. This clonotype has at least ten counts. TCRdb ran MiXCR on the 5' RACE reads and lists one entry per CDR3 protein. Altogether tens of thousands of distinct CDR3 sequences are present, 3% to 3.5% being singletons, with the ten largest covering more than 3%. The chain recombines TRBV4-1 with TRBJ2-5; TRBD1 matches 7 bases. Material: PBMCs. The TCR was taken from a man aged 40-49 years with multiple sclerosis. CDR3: CASSQAQGEETQYF. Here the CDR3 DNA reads TGCGCCAGCAGCCAGGCCCAGGGGGAAGAGACCCAGTACTTC.